These 16 T cell receptor beta chains share one sample of origin, sequenced in a study of blood T cell repertoires in COVID-19. Sequencing used immunoSEQ multiplex PCR; TCRdb keeps in-frame clones, though not all of them. The sample includes some 70,000 clones, more than 85% of them seen just once. The specimen was peripheral blood. Every receptor here comes from a man aged 35-49 years with COVID-19, enrolled during active disease.

The rearrangement uses TRBV10-2 and TRBJ1-2; 7 positions match TRBD1. Per the germline V gene, CDR1 is WSHSY and CDR2 is SAAADI. The CDR3 spans 17 residues. The J segment lost 0 bases and the V segment lost 6 bases, leaving 13 bases of the junction unmatched. CDR3 sequence: CASRAGTAFLANYGYTF. The CDR3 region has the DNA TGCGCCAGCAGAGCCGGGACAGCGTTCCTAGCTAACTATGGCTACACCTTC.

J is TRBJ1-5 and V is TRBV6-5; 8 bases match TRBD1. The CDR3 runs 14 residues. The V gene end was trimmed by 6 bases and the J gene end by 5 bases; junction bases not matched to a gene: 6. Per germline, CDR1 MNHEY and CDR2 SVGAGI. This CDR3 is CASSAQGVHQPQHF. CDR3 sequence (DNA): TGTGCCAGCAGCGCACAGGGGGTCCATCAGCCCCAGCATTTT.

V is TRBV10-1 and J is TRBJ2-7; 9 nucleotides match TRBD1. Germline CDR1 WNHNN, CDR2 SYGVQD (reference sequence). The V segment lost 3 bases and the J segment 6 bases; nucleotides outside the gene matches: 9. This CDR3 comprises 15 residues. The CDR3 protein is CASSDRQGDLSEQYF. The CDR3 DNA is TGCGCCAGCAGTGATCGACAGGGGGACCTCTCCGAGCAGTACTTC.

This chain links TRBV9 with TRBJ1-3, with D unclear. The germline V and J ends were trimmed by 3 bases and 6 bases, with 7 bases remaining between them. This CDR3 contains 12 residues. Germline assignment: CDR1 SGDLS and CDR2 YYNGEE. The CDR3: CASSAGLNTIYF. DNA of the CDR3: TGTGCCAGCAGCGCAGGACTAAACACCATATATTTT.

The gene calls are TRBV9 and TRBJ2-1, with a weak D call TRBD2 (6 bases). This CDR3 comprises 14 residues. The V gene lost 4 bases and the J gene lost 1 base, with 9 bases spanning the gap. Germline V gene data show CDR1 as SGDLS and CDR2 as YYNGEE. Here the CDR3 DNA reads TGTGCCAGCAGCCCCCGGGGGTCCTACAATGAGCAGTTCTTC. Its protein is CASSPRGSYNEQFF. Using reference TRBV9 and TRBJ2-1 for the parts outside the CDR3, the full variable domain is DSGVTQTPKHLITATGQRVTLRCSPRSGDLSVYWYQQSLDQGLQFLIQYYNGEERAKGNILERFSAQQFPDLHSELNLSSLELGDSALYFCASSPRGSYNEQFFGPGTRLTVL.

V and J are TRBV19 and TRBJ1-1; D ambiguous. V gave up 2 bases and J gave up 0 bases, with 7 bases separating them. The CDR3 sequence is 14 residues long. Per germline, CDR1 LNHDA and CDR2 SQIVND (reference sequence). CDR3 residues: CASSIKLMNTEAFF. DNA of the CDR3: TGTGCCAGTAGTATAAAGCTGATGAACACTGAAGCTTTCTTT.

The chain is built from TRBV5-4 and TRBJ2-7; a weak D match, TRBD2 (6 bases). Trimming took off 5 bases at V and 5 bases at J, with 17 bases between the two ends. The CDR3 consists of 14 residues. Germline CDR1 and CDR2: SGHNT and YYREEE (reference sequence). In nucleotides, the CDR3 is TGTGCCAGCAGGCGGGACCCCGAAAGAGACGAGCAGTACTTC. Amino acid sequence: CASRRDPERDEQYF.

This clone has a single count. The rearrangement links TRBV5-4 to TRBJ2-6; D not certain. Looked up from germline, CDR1 is SGHNT and CDR2 is YYREEE (reference sequence). The CDR3 runs to 16 residues. The ends were cut back, 0 bases at V and 0 bases at J, with 7 bases in the middle. CDR3 residues: CASSLDSISGANVLTF. CDR3 sequence (DNA): TGTGCCAGCAGCTTGGATAGTATCTCTGGGGCCAACGTCCTGACTTTC.

The V call is TRBV19, the J call TRBJ1-5, with D maybe TRBD1 (5 bases). The V gene lost 5 bases and the J gene lost 7 bases, with 18 bases spanning the gap. CDR1 and CDR2 from the germline V gene are LNHDA and SQIVND (reference sequence). This CDR3 region has 15 residues. CDR3 in amino acids: CASSPQGRVGQPQHF. In nucleotides, the CDR3 is TGTGCCAGTAGTCCTCAAGGCAGGGTGGGCCAGCCCCAGCATTTT.

The rearrangement uses TRBV21-1 and TRBJ2-4; TRBD1 is the table's D call and was not checked against the DNA. TRBV21-1 is a pseudogene. The CDR3 contains 14 residues. For the CDR3, the DNA is TGTGCCAGCAACCTCTCCGGGACAGGGGACATTCAGTACTTC. Protein: CASNLSGTGDIQYF.

The V call is TRBV19, the J call TRBJ1-3; TRBD1 might be the D (6 bases). Per germline, CDR1 LNHDA and CDR2 SQIVND (reference sequence). Trimming took off 6 bases at V and 0 bases at J, with 15 bases between the two ends. There are 16 residues in the CDR3. This CDR3 is CASRPLTGASGNTIYF. The CDR3 nucleotides are TGTGCCAGTAGGCCACTGACAGGCGCCTCTGGAAACACCATATATTTT.

This clone is a singleton in its sample. The V call is TRBV7-2, the J call TRBJ1-5; the D gene is possibly TRBD1 (5 bases). CDR1 is SGHTA, CDR2 FQGNSA, per germline. The V gene lost 5 bases and the J gene lost 3 bases, with 11 bases spanning the gap. The CDR3 extends over 14 amino acids. The CDR3 nucleotides are TGTGCCAGCAGCCGGACACTCGACAATCAGCCCCAGCATTTT. Residues: CASSRTLDNQPQHF. Full variable domain (remainder filled in from reference TRBV7-2 and TRBJ1-5): GAGVSQSPSNKVTEKGKDVELRCDPISGHTALYWYRQSLGQGLEFLIYFQGNSAPDKSGLPSDRFSAERTGGSVSTLTIQRTQQEDSAVYLCASSRTLDNQPQHFGDGTRLSIL.

The J gene is TRBJ2-7, the V gene TRBV6-5; possibly TRBD2 for D (6 bases). The germline V gene has CDR1 MNHEY and CDR2 SVGAGI. Trimming left V 7 bases short and J 9 bases short, with 22 bases between. The CDR3 is 14 residues long. The CDR3 reads CASMGAGDSLVQYF. The CDR3 region has the DNA TGTGCCAGCATGGGAGCCGGGGACTCCCTTGTGCAGTACTTC.

The chain is built from TRBV19 and TRBJ2-5, with 8 bases lining up with TRBD2. Germline loops: CDR1 LNHDA, CDR2 SQIVND (reference sequence). CDR3 length equals 18 residues. The V and J ends lost 3 bases and 4 bases, in that order; junction bases with no gene match: 16. CDR3 sequence: CASSIGNGGGLRVETQYF. The CDR3, as DNA: TGTGCCAGTAGTATTGGTAACGGGGGGGGACTCCGGGTAGAGACCCAGTACTTC.

The genes are TRBV2 and TRBJ1-6, with TRBD1 matching 7 bases. Germline CDR1 is SNHLY and CDR2 is FYNNEI. Trimming took 6 bases from V and 9 from J; bases not matched to a gene: 5. This CDR3 region has 13 residues. The CDR3, as DNA: TGTGCCAGCAGCAGGTCAGGGGGTTCACCCCTCCACTTT. Protein sequence: CASSRSGGSPLHF. Filled out from reference TRBV2 and TRBJ1-6, the complete variable domain reads EPEVTQTPSHQVTQMGQEVILRCVPISNHLYFYWYRQILGQKVEFLVSFYNNEISEKSEIFDDQFSVERPDGSNFTLKIRSTKLEDSAMYFCASSRSGGSPLHFGNGTRLTVT.

The rearrangement joins TRBV20-1 to TRBJ2-3; the D gene is possibly TRBD2 (6 bases). CDR3 length: 11 residues. Germline values: CDR1 DFQATT, CDR2 SNEGSKA (reference sequence). CDR3 bases: TGCAGCGCGGGGCCCACAGATACGCAGTATTTT. Its translation is CSAGPTDTQYF.